This T cell receptor beta chain was documented in a study of tumor and adjacent non-tumor tissue in lung cancer. RNA was extracted from bulk tissue without any cell sorting. Between August and November 2014, newly diagnosed, chemotherapy-naive lung cancer patients underwent thoracic surgery in China. TCRbeta libraries were built with three rounds of nested PCR, modified from ARM-PCR. TCRdb passed the multiplex PCR reads through MiXCR, listing each CDR3 protein once. Of around 70,000 distinct CDR3 sequences in the sample, 60% were seen once. Study observations and caveats: Significantly higher TCR diversity was found in tumor than normal lung. Normal lung showed higher cumulative top 100 clone frequency than tumor.

Germline loops: CDR1 SGHAT, CDR2 FQNNGV. The CDR3 sequence is 14 residues long. Points on this clonotype: What it recognizes is unknown. Sequence at one end of the junction differs from germline and may be a read error.

The sequence came from a man aged 45-60 years with non-small cell lung cancer. This chain connects TRBV11-2 to TRBJ1-1, with D unclear. The sample was lung tumor tissue. CDR3: CASSPGGPGAEVFF. The CDR3, as DNA: TGTGCCAGCAGCCCAGGTGGGCCGGGCGCTGAAGTTTTCTTT.